The clone carrying this TCR beta chain was seen only a few times. Its antigen is not identified. This record belongs to a study of T cell repertoires in cytomegalovirus infection. Overall study context: CMV infection and matching HLA type were both indicated by public TCR beta signatures. The study, taken as a whole, reports: People with CMV and the relevant HLA were identified by cumulative public TCR beta family frequency. CMV-specific HLA-C-restricted TCR beta clonotypes dominated the ex vivo response.

The CDR3 extends over 21 amino acids. The germline CDR1 and CDR2 sequences are SGHRS and YFSETQ. The trim removed 2 bases at V and 4 bases at J, leaving 23 bases unmatched. A single record per CDR3 protein comes from TCRdb applying MiXCR to the reads. The sample records approximately 700,000 distinct CDR3 sequences, 35% being singletons. This sequence joins TRBV5-1 and TRBJ2-3, with 9 bases identical to TRBD1. The clonotype was recovered from a human donor in good health (CMV status not recorded). Some clones in this sample may be carry-over from other donors' samples. The material sequenced was PBMCs. The CDR3 here is CASSFWSEILQGASDPDTQYF. The CDR3 DNA sequence: TGCGCCAGCAGCTTCTGGTCAGAGATTCTACAGGGGGCGAGCGACCCAGATACGCAGTATTTT.